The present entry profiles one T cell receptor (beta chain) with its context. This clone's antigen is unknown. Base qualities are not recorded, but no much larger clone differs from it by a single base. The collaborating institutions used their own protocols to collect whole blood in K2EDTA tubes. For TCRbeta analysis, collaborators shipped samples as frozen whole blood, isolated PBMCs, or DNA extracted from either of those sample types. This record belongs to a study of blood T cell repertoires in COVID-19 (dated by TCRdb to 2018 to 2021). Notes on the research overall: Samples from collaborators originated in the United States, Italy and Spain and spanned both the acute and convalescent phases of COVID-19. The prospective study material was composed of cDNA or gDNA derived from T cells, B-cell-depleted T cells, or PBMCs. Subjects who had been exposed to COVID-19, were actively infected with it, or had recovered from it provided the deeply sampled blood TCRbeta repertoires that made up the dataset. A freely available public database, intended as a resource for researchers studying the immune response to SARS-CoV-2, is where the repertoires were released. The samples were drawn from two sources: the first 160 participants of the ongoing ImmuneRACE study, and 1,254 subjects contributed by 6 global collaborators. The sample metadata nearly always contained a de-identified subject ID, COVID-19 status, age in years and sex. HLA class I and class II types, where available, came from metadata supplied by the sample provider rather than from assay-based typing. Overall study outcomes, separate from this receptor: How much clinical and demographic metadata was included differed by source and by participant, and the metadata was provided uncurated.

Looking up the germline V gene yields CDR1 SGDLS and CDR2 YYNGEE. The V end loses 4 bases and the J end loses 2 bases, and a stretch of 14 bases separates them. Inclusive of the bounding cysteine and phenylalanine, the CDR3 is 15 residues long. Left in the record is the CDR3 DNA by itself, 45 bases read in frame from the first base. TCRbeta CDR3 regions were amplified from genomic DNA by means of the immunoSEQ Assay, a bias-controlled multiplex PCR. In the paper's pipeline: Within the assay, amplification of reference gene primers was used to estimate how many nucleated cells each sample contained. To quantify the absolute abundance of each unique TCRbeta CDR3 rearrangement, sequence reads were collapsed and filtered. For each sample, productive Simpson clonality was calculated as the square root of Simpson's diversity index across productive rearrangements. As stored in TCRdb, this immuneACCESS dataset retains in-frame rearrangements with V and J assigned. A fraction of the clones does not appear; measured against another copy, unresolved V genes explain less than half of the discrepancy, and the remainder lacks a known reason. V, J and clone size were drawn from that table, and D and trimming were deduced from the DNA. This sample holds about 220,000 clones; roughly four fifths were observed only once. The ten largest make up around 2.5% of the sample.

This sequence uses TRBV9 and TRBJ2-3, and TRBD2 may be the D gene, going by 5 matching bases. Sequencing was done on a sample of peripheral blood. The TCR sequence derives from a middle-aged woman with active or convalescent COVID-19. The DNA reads TGTGCCAGCAGCATTAGCGCGCTCGACACAGATACGCAGTATTTT. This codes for CASSISALDTDTQYF. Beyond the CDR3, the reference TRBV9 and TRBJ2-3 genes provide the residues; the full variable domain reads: DSGVTQTPKHLITATGQRVTLRCSPRSGDLSVYWYQQSLDQGLQFLIQYYNGEERAKGNILERFSAQQFPDLHSELNLSSLELGDSALYFCASSISALDTDTQYFGPGTRLTVL.